These 17 T cell receptor beta chains originate from one sample sequenced in a study of blood T cell repertoires in COVID-19. The method was immunoSEQ multiplex PCR; TCRdb's version includes in-frame clones alone and lacks a portion of them. The sample has some 170,000 clones, about 91% seen once. Sequencing used peripheral blood. The receptor source for this set is a woman aged 50 to 60 with acute or convalescent COVID-19.

This clone was observed a single time. The V gene is TRBV5-5, the J gene TRBJ2-1; D possibly corresponds to TRBD2 (6 bases). Germline V CDR1 and CDR2: SGHKS, YYEKEE (reference sequence). The CDR3 length is 16 residues. Trimming removed 1 base at V and 0 bases at J, with 11 bases between. The CDR3 region is CASSLSGSSSYNEQFF. CDR3 DNA sequence: TGTGCCAGCAGCTTGAGCGGGTCCAGCTCCTACAATGAGCAGTTCTTC. The variable domain in full, with the rest retrieved from reference TRBV5-5 and TRBJ2-1, is DAGVTQSPTHLIKTRGQQVTLRCSPISGHKSVSWYQQVLGQGPQFIFQYYEKEERGRGNFPDRFSARQFPNYSSELNVNALLLGDSALYLCASSLSGSSSYNEQFFGPGTRLTVL.

J is TRBJ1-6 and V is TRBV10-3; D is ambiguous. V dropped 6 bases and J dropped 9 bases, with 18 bases sitting between them. Germline CDR1 is ENHRY and CDR2 is SYGVKD. This CDR3 spans 15 amino acids. The CDR3 DNA sequence: TGTGCCATCAGCGAGGTCACCACCACGGGTTCACCCCTCCACTTT. Translated: CAISEVTTTGSPLHF.

This clone was found a few times. V usage is TRBV14 and J usage is TRBJ2-3; 8 positions match TRBD2. V shed 4 bases and J 2 bases; nucleotides not matched to a gene: 8. The CDR3 extends over 16 amino acids. Germline CDR1 reads SGHDN; CDR2 reads FVKESK. CDR3 DNA: TGTGCCAGCAGCCTAGTCGCGGGGGGCTTCACAGATACGCAGTATTTT. This gives the protein CASSLVAGGFTDTQYF.

The chain combines TRBV7-2 with TRBJ1-2; possible D gene TRBD1, 5 bases. The CDR3 is 12 amino acids. The germline V gene encodes CDR1 SGHTA and CDR2 FQGNSA. The V and J ends lost 9 bases and 4 bases respectively, with 12 bases between them. The chain's CDR3 is CASTDRPYGYTF. The CDR3 DNA sequence: TGTGCCAGTACAGACAGACCCTATGGCTACACCTTC.

The chain recombines TRBV9 with TRBJ2-7, with 10 bases fitting TRBD1. V shed 2 bases and J 6 bases; nucleotides not matched to a gene: 5. Germline lookup yields CDR1 SGDLS and CDR2 YYNGEE. This CDR3 has 14 amino acids. The CDR3 DNA reads as TGTGCCAGCAGCGTGGGACAGGGGCCGGGCGAGCAGTACTTC. Translation gives CASSVGQGPGEQYF.

This chain links TRBV6-5 with TRBJ1-6, with D tentatively TRBD1 (6 bases). Germline lookup yields CDR1 MNHEY and CDR2 SVGAGI. This CDR3 contains 16 residues. V lost 2 bases and J 5 bases, leaving 13 bases between the germline ends. The CDR3 spells CASSYMTRGNNSPLHF. The CDR3 region has the DNA TGTGCCAGCAGTTACATGACAAGGGGGAATAATTCACCCCTCCACTTT.

The V call is TRBV10-2, the J call TRBJ1-5; D uncertain. The V gene's germline CDR1 is WSHSY and CDR2 SAAADI. The germline V and J ends were trimmed by 3 bases and 9 bases, with 18 bases remaining between them. CDR3 size: 15 residues. CDR3 sequence reads: CASSDVAVRSGPQHF. CDR3 nucleotide sequence: TGCGCCAGCAGTGATGTGGCCGTCCGATCGGGGCCCCAGCATTTT.

The chain combines TRBV5-1 with TRBJ2-5; perhaps TRBD2 as D (5 bases). V lost 0 bases to trimming and J lost 2 bases, with 14 bases between them. Germline V CDR1 and CDR2: SGHRS, YFSETQ. This CDR3 is built from 16 residues. The CDR3 protein is CASSLAPGSEQETQYF. The CDR3 coding sequence is TGCGCCAGCAGCTTGGCCCCGGGAAGCGAGCAAGAGACCCAGTACTTC.

This chain links TRBV5-1 with TRBJ2-3; D unresolved. Trimming stripped 5 bases from V and 2 bases from J, with 12 bases between. This CDR3 spans 14 amino acids. Per germline, CDR1 SGHRS and CDR2 YFSETQ. CDR3 bases: TGCGCCAGCAGGTTCATGGGCGACACAGATACGCAGTATTTT. Protein product: CASRFMGDTDTQYF.

This chain joins TRBV12-5 and TRBJ1-1; tentatively, D is TRBD1 (5 bases). The V gene lost 8 bases and the J gene lost 5 bases, with 12 bases spanning the gap. From germline, CDR1 is LGHNT and CDR2 FRNRAP. The CDR3 runs 12 residues. The CDR3 DNA is TGTGCTAGTTCATGGGGCATTACTGAAGCTTTCTTT. It encodes CASSWGITEAFF.

V usage is TRBV7-2 and J usage is TRBJ1-5; D possibly corresponds to TRBD1 (6 bases). Trimming took off 2 bases at V and 3 bases at J, with 14 bases between the two ends. This CDR3 contains 16 residues. Germline CDR1 reads SGHTA; CDR2 reads FQGNSA. The CDR3 DNA is TGTGCCAGCAGCTTATTCACAGGGTATTTCAATCAGCCCCAGCATTTT. Amino acid sequence: CASSLFTGYFNQPQHF. Complete variable domain (other parts from reference TRBV7-2 and TRBJ1-5): GAGVSQSPSNKVTEKGKDVELRCDPISGHTALYWYRQSLGQGLEFLIYFQGNSAPDKSGLPSDRFSAERTGGSVSTLTIQRTQQEDSAVYLCASSLFTGYFNQPQHFGDGTRLSIL.

The J gene is TRBJ1-1, the V gene TRBV9; TRBD1 aligns across 8 bases. This CDR3 has 15 residues. Trimming cost V 4 bases and J 5 bases; bases outside gene matches: 10. Germline V gene lookup returns CDR1 SGDLS and CDR2 YYNGEE. CDR3 sequence reads: CASSLMQGAGTEAFF. The CDR3 coding sequence is TGTGCCAGCAGCCTTATGCAGGGGGCCGGGACTGAAGCTTTCTTT.

This rearrangement joins TRBV3-1 (or the pseudogene TRBV3-2) to TRBJ2-7, with D possibly matching TRBD2 (5 bases). This CDR3 region has 15 residues. V lost 1 base, J lost 2 bases, and 12 bases lay in between. Germline assignment: CDR1 LGHDT and CDR2 YNNKEL (reference sequence). CDR3 residues: CASSQAGYGPYEQYF. CDR3 in DNA: TGTGCCAGCAGCCAAGCGGGGTACGGGCCCTACGAGCAGTACTTC.

The genes are TRBV30 and TRBJ1-3; the D gene is possibly TRBD1 (5 bases). The CDR3 runs to 15 residues. Trimming took 0 bases from V and 6 from J, leaving 15 bases between them. CDR1 GTSNPN and CDR2 SVGIG come from the germline V gene (reference sequence). DNA of the CDR3: TGTGCCTGGAGTGTACAAACAGCAGGGATAAACACCATATATTTT. This codes for CAWSVQTAGINTIYF.

The chain is built from TRBV18 and TRBJ1-3; D is unresolved. The germline V gene encodes CDR1 KGHSH and CDR2 LQKENI. The V end lost 3 bases, the J end lost 0 bases, and 6 bases lay between the germline ends. The CDR3 has 14 residues. CDR3 residues: CASSPGSSGNTIYF. DNA for the CDR3: TGTGCCAGCTCACCTGGCAGCTCTGGAAACACCATATATTTT.

This clone appeared a single time. The chain uses TRBV3-1 (or the pseudogene TRBV3-2) and TRBJ1-1; no clear D. CDR3 length: 15 amino acids. V was cut by 1 base and J by 2 bases, with 11 bases left in between. Germline V gene lookup returns CDR1 LGHDT and CDR2 YNNKEL (reference sequence). CDR3 residues: CASSQAGQQNTEAFF. DNA of the CDR3: TGTGCCAGCAGCCAAGCTGGGCAGCAAAACACTGAAGCTTTCTTT.

The rearrangement joins TRBV10-3 to TRBJ2-7, with a tentative D call TRBD1 (5 bases). V lost 3 bases, J lost 1 base, and 7 bases lay in between. Germline V CDR1 and CDR2: ENHRY, SYGVKD. The CDR3 sequence is 13 residues long. The CDR3 here is CAISERGSYEQYF. CDR3 in DNA: TGTGCCATCAGTGAAAGGGGTTCCTACGAGCAGTACTTC.